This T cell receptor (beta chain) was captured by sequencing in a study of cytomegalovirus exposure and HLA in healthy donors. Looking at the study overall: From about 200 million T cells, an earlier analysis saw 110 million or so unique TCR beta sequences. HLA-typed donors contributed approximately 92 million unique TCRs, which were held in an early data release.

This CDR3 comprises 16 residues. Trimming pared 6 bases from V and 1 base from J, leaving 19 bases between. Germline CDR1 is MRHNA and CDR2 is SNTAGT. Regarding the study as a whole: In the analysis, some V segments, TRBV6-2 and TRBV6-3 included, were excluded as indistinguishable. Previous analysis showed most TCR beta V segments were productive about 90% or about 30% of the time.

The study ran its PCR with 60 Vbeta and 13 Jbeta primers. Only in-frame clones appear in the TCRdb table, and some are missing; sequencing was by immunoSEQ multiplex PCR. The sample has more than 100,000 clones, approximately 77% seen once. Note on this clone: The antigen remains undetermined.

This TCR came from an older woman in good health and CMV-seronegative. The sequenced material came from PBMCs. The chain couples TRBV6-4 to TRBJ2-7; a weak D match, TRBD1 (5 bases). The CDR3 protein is CASRIDSPKASYEQYF. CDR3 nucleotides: TGTGCCAGCAGGATAGACAGCCCTAAGGCTTCCTACGAGCAGTACTTC.